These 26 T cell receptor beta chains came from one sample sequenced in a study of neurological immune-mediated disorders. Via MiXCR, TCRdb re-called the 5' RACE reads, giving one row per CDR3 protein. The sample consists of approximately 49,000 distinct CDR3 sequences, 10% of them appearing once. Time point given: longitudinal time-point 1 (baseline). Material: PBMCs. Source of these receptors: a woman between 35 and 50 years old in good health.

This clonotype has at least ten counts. The CDR3, as DNA: TGTGCCACCAGCAGCGGGGGACAGGCGGGTGAAAAACTGTTTTTT. This sequence encodes CATSSGGQAGEKLFF. This chain connects TRBV15 to TRBJ1-4, with 8 nucleotides matching TRBD1. The CDR3 is made up of 15 amino acids. Per germline, CDR1 LNHNV and CDR2 YYDKDF (reference sequence). The junction had 7 bases not matched to a gene; V was cut back by 3 bases and J by 7 bases.

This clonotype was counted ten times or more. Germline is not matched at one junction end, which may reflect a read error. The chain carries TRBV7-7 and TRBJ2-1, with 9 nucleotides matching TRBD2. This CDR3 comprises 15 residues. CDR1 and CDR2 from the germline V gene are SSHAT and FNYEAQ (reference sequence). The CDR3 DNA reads TGTGCTAGCAGCTTGTCTAGCGGGGAATACAATGAGCAGTTCTTC. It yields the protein CASSLSSGEYNEQFF.

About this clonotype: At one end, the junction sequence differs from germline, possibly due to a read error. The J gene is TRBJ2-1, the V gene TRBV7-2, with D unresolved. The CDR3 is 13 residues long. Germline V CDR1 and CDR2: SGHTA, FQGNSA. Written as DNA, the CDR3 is TGTACCAACAGCCCAGACTCCTACAATGAGCAGTTCTTC. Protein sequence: CTNSPDSYNEQFF.

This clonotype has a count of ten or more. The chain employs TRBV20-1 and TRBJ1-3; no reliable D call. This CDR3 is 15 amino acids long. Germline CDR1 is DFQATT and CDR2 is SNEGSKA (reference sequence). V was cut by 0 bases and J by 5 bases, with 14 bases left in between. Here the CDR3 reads CSARDLLADRNTIYF. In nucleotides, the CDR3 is TGCAGTGCTAGAGATTTACTGGCTGATAGAAACACCATATATTTT.

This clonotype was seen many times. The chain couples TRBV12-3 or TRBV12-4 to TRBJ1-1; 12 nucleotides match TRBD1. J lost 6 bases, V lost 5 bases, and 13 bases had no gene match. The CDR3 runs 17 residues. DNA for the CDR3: TGTGCCAGCAGTCTATCCGGGACAGGGGGCCGGGTCGCTGAAGCTTTCTTT. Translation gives CASSLSGTGGRVAEAFF.

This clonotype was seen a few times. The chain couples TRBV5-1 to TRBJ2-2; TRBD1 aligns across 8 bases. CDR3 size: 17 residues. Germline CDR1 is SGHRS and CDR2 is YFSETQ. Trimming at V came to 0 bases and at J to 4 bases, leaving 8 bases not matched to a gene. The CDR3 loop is CASSLARDRRPTGELFF. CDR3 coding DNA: TGCGCCAGCAGCTTGGCCAGGGACAGGCGACCCACCGGGGAGCTGTTTTTT.

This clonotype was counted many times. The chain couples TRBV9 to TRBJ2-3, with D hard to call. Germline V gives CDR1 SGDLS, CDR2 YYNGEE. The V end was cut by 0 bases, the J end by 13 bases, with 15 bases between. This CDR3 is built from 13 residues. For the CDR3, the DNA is TGTGCCAGCAGCGTAGGCCCCAAGGTGCCCGAGTATTTT. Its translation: CASSVGPKVPEYF.

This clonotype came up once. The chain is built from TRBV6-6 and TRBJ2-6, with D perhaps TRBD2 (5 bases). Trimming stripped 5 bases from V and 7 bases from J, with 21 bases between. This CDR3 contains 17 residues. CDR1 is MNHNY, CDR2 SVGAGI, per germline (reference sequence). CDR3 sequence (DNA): TGTGCCAGCAGTCACGATTCAGTGGGAGCCGGTGCCAACGTCCTGACTTTC. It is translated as CASSHDSVGAGANVLTF.

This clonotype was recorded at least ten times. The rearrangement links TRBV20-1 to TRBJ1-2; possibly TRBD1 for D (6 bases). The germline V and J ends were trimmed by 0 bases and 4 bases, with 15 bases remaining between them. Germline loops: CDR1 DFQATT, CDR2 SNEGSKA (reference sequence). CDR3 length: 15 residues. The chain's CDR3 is CSAREVGGHLYGYTF. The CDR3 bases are TGCAGTGCTAGAGAGGTCGGGGGGCACCTCTATGGCTACACCTTC.

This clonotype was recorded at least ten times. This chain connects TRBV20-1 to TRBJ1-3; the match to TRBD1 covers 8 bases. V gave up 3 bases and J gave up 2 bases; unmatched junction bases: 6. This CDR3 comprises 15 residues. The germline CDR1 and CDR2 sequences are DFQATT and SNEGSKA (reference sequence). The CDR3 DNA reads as TGCAGTGCTAGCGGGGCAGGGGGCACTGGAAACACCATATATTTT. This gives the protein CSASGAGGTGNTIYF.

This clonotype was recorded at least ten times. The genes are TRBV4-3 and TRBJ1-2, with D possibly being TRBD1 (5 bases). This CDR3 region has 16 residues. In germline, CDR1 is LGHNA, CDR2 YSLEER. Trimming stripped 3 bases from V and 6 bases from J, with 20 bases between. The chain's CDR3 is CASSQGPLGPWDGYTF. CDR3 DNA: TGCGCCAGCAGCCAGGGGCCACTCGGACCCTGGGATGGCTACACCTTC.

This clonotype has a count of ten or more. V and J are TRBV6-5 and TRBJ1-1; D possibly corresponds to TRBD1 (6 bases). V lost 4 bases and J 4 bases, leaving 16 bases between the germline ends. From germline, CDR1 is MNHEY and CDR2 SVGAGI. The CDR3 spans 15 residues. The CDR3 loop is CASSSAYAGATEAFF. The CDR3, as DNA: TGTGCCAGCAGTTCGGCTTATGCAGGGGCCACTGAAGCTTTCTTT.

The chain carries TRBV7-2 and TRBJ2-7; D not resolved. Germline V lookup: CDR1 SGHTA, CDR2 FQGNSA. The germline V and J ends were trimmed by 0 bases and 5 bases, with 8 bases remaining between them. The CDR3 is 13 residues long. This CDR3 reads CTSSLANRDEQYF. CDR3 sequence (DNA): TGTACCAGCAGCTTAGCCAACCGCGACGAGCAGTACTTC.

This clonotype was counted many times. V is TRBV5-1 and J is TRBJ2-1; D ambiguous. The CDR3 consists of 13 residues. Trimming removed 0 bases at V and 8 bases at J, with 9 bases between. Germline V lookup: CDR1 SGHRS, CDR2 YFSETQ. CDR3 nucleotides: TGCGCCAGCAGCTTGGACAGTCATGATGAGCAGTTCTTC. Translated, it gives CASSLDSHDEQFF. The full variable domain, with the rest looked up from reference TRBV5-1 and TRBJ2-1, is KAGVTQTPRYLIKTRGQQVTLSCSPISGHRSVSWYQQTPGQGLQFLFEYFSETQRNKGNFPGRFSGRQFSNSRSEMNVSTLELGDSALYLCASSLDSHDEQFFGPGTRLTVL.

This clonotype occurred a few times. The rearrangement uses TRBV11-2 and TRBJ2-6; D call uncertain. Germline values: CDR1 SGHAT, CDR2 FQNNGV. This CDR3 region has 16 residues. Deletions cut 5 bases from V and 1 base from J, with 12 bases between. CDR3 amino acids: CASSIHPDSGANVLTF. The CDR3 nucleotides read TGTGCCAGCAGCATCCATCCGGATTCTGGGGCCAACGTCCTGACTTTC.

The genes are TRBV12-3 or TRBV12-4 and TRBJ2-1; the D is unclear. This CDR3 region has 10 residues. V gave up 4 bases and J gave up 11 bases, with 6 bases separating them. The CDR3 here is CASSSFQQFF. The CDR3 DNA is TGTGCCAGCAGTTCTTTCCAGCAGTTCTTC.

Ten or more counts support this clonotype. The CDR3 nucleotides read TGCGCCAGCAGCTTGTGGACTAGCGGGGGGGACAATGAGCAGTTCTTC. Its translation: CASSLWTSGGDNEQFF. This chain uses TRBV5-1 with TRBJ2-1; 15 nucleotides agree with TRBD2. The V gene's germline CDR1 is SGHRS and CDR2 YFSETQ. The CDR3 length is 16 residues. Trimming took 1 base from V and 5 from J; bases not matched to a gene: 1.

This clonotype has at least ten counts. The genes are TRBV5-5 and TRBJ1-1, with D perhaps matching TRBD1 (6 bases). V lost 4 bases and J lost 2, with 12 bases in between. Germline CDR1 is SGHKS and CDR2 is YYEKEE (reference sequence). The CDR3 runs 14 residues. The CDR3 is CASSLPGANTEAFF. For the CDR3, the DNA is TGTGCCAGCAGCCTGCCAGGGGCTAACACTGAAGCTTTCTTT.

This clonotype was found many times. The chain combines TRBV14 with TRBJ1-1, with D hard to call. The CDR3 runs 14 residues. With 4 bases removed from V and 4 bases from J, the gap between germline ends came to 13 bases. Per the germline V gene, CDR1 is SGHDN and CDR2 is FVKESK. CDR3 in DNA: TGTGCCAGCAGCCCTGACCTGGGGAGCACTGAAGCTTTCTTT. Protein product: CASSPDLGSTEAFF. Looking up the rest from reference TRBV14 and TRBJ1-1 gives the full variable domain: EAGVTQFPSHSVIEKGQTVTLRCDPISGHDNLYWYRRVMGKEIKFLLHFVKESKQDESGMPNNRFLAERTGGTYSTLKVQPAELEDSGVYFCASSPDLGSTEAFFGQGTRLTVV.

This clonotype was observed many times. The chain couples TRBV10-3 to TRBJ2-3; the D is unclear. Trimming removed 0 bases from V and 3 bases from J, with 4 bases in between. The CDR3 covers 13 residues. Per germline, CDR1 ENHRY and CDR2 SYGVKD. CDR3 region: CAISESLTDTQYF. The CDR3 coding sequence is TGTGCCATCAGTGAGTCTTTGACAGATACGCAGTATTTT.

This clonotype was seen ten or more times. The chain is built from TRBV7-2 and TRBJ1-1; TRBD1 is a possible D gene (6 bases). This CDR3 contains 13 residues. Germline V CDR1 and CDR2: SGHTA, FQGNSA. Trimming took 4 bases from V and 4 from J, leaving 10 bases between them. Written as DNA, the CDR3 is TGTGCCAGCAGCTACCAGGGGTCCACTGAAGCTTTCTTT. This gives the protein CASSYQGSTEAFF.

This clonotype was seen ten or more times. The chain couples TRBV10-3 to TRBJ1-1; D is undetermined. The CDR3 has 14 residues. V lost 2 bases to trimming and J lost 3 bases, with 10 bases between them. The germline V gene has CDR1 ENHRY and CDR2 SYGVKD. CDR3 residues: CAISESQAYTEAFF. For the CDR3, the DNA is TGTGCCATCAGTGAGAGTCAGGCTTACACTGAAGCTTTCTTT.

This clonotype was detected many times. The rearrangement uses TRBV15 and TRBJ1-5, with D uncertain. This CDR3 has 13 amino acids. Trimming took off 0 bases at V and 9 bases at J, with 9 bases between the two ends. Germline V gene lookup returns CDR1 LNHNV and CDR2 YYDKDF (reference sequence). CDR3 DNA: TGTGCCACCAGCAGAGATCCTGTTCGGCCCCAGCATTTT. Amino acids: CATSRDPVRPQHF.

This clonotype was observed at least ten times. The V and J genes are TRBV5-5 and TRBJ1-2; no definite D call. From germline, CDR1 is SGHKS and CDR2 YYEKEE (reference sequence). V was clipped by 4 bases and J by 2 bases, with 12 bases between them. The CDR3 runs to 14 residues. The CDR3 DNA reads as TGTGCCAGCAGCCCTTCCACGGTGAACTATGGCTACACCTTC. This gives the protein CASSPSTVNYGYTF.

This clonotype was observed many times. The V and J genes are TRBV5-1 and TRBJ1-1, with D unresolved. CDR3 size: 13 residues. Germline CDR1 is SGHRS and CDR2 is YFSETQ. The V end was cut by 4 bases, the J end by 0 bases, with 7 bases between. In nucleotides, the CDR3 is TGCGCCAGCAGCCTGGATCTGAACACTGAAGCTTTCTTT. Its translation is CASSLDLNTEAFF.

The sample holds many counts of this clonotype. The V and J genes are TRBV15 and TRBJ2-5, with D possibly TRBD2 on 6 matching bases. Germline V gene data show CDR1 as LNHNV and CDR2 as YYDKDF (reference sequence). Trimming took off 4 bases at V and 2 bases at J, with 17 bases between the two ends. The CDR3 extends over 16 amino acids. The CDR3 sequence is CATSIIGGSNQETQYF. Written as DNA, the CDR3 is TGTGCCACCAGCATAATTGGGGGGAGTAATCAAGAGACCCAGTACTTC.